This T cell receptor beta chain was captured in a study of identifying expanded T cells in peripheral blood. Some clones are missing from TCRdb's copy, which holds only in-frame ones; the method was immunoSEQ multiplex PCR. The sample holds about 85,000 clones, around 89% seen once. During the collection period, no donor immune events like infections were recorded. This clone was observed a few times. As yet, its antigen is unknown. Study-wide findings and caveats: About 1.3 clones differed between technical replicates, versus approximately 16 and 19 over time.

This TCR was recovered from a person between 18 and 69 years old in good health. Sequenced material: blood.

CDR3: CASSEAGSTDTQYF. As DNA, the CDR3 is TGTGCCAGCAGCGAGGCGGGTAGCACAGATACGCAGTATTTT. The genes are TRBV9 and TRBJ2-3; D possibly corresponds to TRBD2 (5 bases). This CDR3 comprises 14 residues. The V and J ends lost 3 bases and 0 bases respectively, with 8 bases between them. The germline V gene has CDR1 SGDLS and CDR2 YYNGEE.